These 26 T cell receptor beta chains were sequenced from one sample in a study of blood T cells in healthy people across ages. A second PCR of roughly 7 to 11 cycles used a sample-barcoded 5' primer and a J-beta primer mix. TCRdb called the 5' RACE reads again in MiXCR, with one record for every CDR3 protein. The sample holds more than 750,000 distinct CDR3 sequences; about 27% are singletons and the top ten take 10% to 13%. This sample was also put to use in a study of T cells of mothers and their children.

The sequencing input was blood. These receptors came from a woman aged 40 to 49 in good health.

This clonotype was recorded a few times. V and J are TRBV28 and TRBJ2-5, with D uncertain. V gave up 9 bases and J gave up 1 base, with 9 bases separating them. CDR3 length: 12 residues. Germline loops: CDR1 MDHEN, CDR2 SYDVKM. Written as DNA, the CDR3 is TGTGCCAGTACGGGTAGCCAAGAGACCCAGTACTTC. It specifies CASTGSQETQYF.

This chain joins TRBV4-3 and TRBJ2-4, with 7 bases identical to TRBD2. This CDR3 has 17 amino acids. Trimming removed 0 bases from V and 0 bases from J; junction bases left unmatched: 5. Germline values: CDR1 LGHNA, CDR2 YSLEER. The CDR3 sequence: CASSQEWEGIAKNIQYF. DNA of the CDR3: TGCGCCAGCAGCCAAGAGTGGGAGGGGATAGCCAAAAACATTCAGTACTTC.

This clonotype was recorded only once. The genes are TRBV12-3 or TRBV12-4 and TRBJ1-2; 12 bases are a match to TRBD1. The CDR3 sequence is 17 residues long. The V and J ends lost 6 bases and 2 bases, in that order; junction bases with no gene match: 10. The CDR3 bases are TGTGCCAGCAGCACCGGGACAGGGGGCGGACTAAACTATGGCTACACCTTC. Protein: CASSTGTGGGLNYGYTF.

Ten or more counts support this clonotype. The chain is built from TRBV10-3 and TRBJ2-7; D gene unclear. The CDR3 covers 15 residues. Deletions cut 5 bases from V and 0 bases from J, with 14 bases between. The V gene's germline CDR1 is ENHRY and CDR2 SYGVKD. The CDR3 DNA reads TGTGCCATCAGTACCCCTACATTGAGCTCCTACGAGCAGTACTTC. Protein: CAISTPTLSSYEQYF.

V gene TRBV20-1 combines with J gene TRBJ1-2; 11 bases align to TRBD1. This CDR3 contains 17 residues. J lost 4 bases, V lost 1 base, and 11 bases had no gene match. From germline, CDR1 is DFQATT and CDR2 SNEGSKA (reference sequence). CDR3 in DNA: TGCAGTGCTAGAGTAGTTCGGACAGGGGGCGCGATCTATGGCTACACCTTC. Its protein product is CSARVVRTGGAIYGYTF.

The V and J genes are TRBV27 and TRBJ1-2; 8 bases align to TRBD1. The junction had 9 bases not matched to a gene; V was cut back by 2 bases and J by 4 bases. CDR3 length equals 16 residues. Per the germline V gene, CDR1 is MNHEY and CDR2 is SMNVEV (reference sequence). CDR3 loop: CASSLRPDRETYGYTF. The CDR3 coding sequence is TGTGCCAGCAGTTTAAGGCCGGACAGGGAGACCTATGGCTACACCTTC.

J is TRBJ2-7 and V is TRBV11-1; no clear D gene. Trimming took 5 bases from V and 1 from J, leaving 12 bases between them. Germline assignment: CDR1 SGHAT and CDR2 FQDESV (reference sequence). The CDR3 extends over 14 amino acids. CDR3 sequence: CASSEFDDSYEQYF. In nucleotides, the CDR3 is TGTGCCAGCAGCGAATTTGACGATTCCTACGAGCAGTACTTC.

This clonotype was seen a handful of times. The chain has TRBV12-3 or TRBV12-4 and TRBJ2-3; TRBD2 might be the D (5 bases). The CDR3 sequence is 13 residues long. The V gene lost 6 bases and the J gene lost 6 bases, with 13 bases spanning the gap. The CDR3 loop reads CASRVSAGDTQYF. CDR3 DNA: TGTGCCAGCAGGGTTAGCGCCGGGGATACGCAGTATTTT.

The chain is built from TRBV4-3 and TRBJ2-3, with a tentative D call TRBD2 (6 bases). CDR1 LGHNA and CDR2 YSLEER come from the germline V gene. This CDR3 is built from 17 residues. V lost 4 bases to trimming and J lost 1 base, with 18 bases between them. The CDR3 loop is CASSPSSRGFRTDTQYF. CDR3 sequence (DNA): TGCGCCAGCAGCCCCTCTAGTCGGGGGTTCCGCACAGATACGCAGTATTTT.

This clonotype appeared a few times. This chain connects TRBV7-3 to TRBJ2-1, with D hard to call. V was trimmed by 2 bases and J by 0 bases, leaving 11 bases between them. Germline CDR1 and CDR2: SGHTA and FQGTGA. The CDR3 contains 16 residues. CDR3 sequence: CASSLRLGSSYNEQFF. CDR3 nucleotides: TGTGCCAGCAGCTTACGCCTGGGGTCCTCCTACAATGAGCAGTTCTTC.

The table lists this clonotype with many counts. The chain recombines TRBV29-1 with TRBJ2-7, with 7 bases fitting TRBD2. V was clipped by 4 bases and J by 4 bases; unmatched bases: 7. This CDR3 region has 13 residues. The germline gives CDR1 SQVTM, CDR2 ANQGSEA. CDR3 nucleotides: TGCAGCGTTGTAGGGAGGGAGTGGTACGAGCAGTACTTC. It translates to CSVVGREWYEQYF.

Notes on this clonotype: Just one base apart from a much larger clone, this may be a read error. The V and J genes are TRBV6-5 and TRBJ2-5; a possible D gene is TRBD2 (5 bases). V shed 0 bases and J shed 10 bases, with 21 bases lying between them. CDR3 length: 16 amino acids. Germline V gene lookup returns CDR1 MNHEY and CDR2 SVGAGI. The CDR3 bases are TGTGCCAGCAGTTACTCGGACGGGGTTAAACGGTCGGGCCAGTACTTC. Protein product: CASSYSDGVKRSGQYF.

V is TRBV28 and J is TRBJ1-5; D unclear. Germline CDR1 reads MDHEN; CDR2 reads SYDVKM. V lost 10 bases, J lost 7 bases, and 20 bases lay in between. The CDR3 runs 14 residues. CDR3 sequence: CATLSSVGGQPQHF. CDR3 coding DNA: TGTGCCACCCTCTCCTCCGTGGGTGGGCAGCCCCAGCATTTT.

The chain has TRBV28 and TRBJ1-1; a weak D match, TRBD1 (5 bases). V dropped 7 bases and J dropped 5 bases, with 11 bases sitting between them. The germline CDR1 and CDR2 sequences are MDHEN and SYDVKM. The CDR3 has 12 residues. The CDR3 spells CASNKGTTEAFF. In DNA form, the CDR3 reads TGTGCCAGCAACAAGGGGACGACTGAAGCTTTCTTT.

This clonotype occurred a few times. This sequence joins TRBV6-5 and TRBJ1-6; 7 nucleotides line up with TRBD1. J lost 10 bases, V lost 6 bases, and 15 bases had no gene match. The CDR3 length is 16 residues. Germline CDR1 is MNHEY and CDR2 is SVGAGI. CDR3: CASSHNPDRVGSPLHF. CDR3 DNA sequence: TGTGCCAGCAGCCACAACCCCGACAGGGTAGGCTCACCCCTCCACTTT.

This chain joins TRBV7-9 and TRBJ2-1, with D perhaps matching TRBD2 (6 bases). Looked up from germline, CDR1 is SEHNR and CDR2 is FQNEAQ (reference sequence). The length of the CDR3 is 14 residues. V was cut by 5 bases and J by 7 bases, with 15 bases left in between. The CDR3 nucleotides are TGTGCCAGCAGCGCTAGCGAAGGATGGAATGAGCAGTTCTTC. Its protein is CASSASEGWNEQFF.

Regarding this clonotype: A single base separates this from a much larger clone, so it may be a read error. The V gene is TRBV9, the J gene TRBJ2-5; 9 positions agree with TRBD2. There are 17 residues in the CDR3. Germline values: CDR1 SGDLS, CDR2 YYNGEE. The CDR3 DNA sequence: TGTGCCAGCGGCGTTCCAAGCGGGGGGTTTGGGCAAGAGACCCAGTACTTC. Translating gives CASGVPSGGFGQETQYF.

This clonotype has just a few counts. This sequence joins TRBV7-8 and TRBJ2-7; the match to TRBD2 covers 7 bases. J lost 2 bases, V lost 0 bases, and 7 bases had no gene match. Germline lookup yields CDR1 SGHVS and CDR2 FQNEAQ. This CDR3 contains 16 residues. The CDR3 DNA sequence: TGTGCCAGCAGCTTAGCCGCGGGGAGGGGAGCCTACGAGCAGTACTTC. Amino acid sequence: CASSLAAGRGAYEQYF.

The rearrangement links TRBV2 to TRBJ2-7; 8 nucleotides match TRBD1. Germline trimming cut 7 bases from V and 6 bases from J; bases unmatched to any gene: 8. Germline V gene sequence: CDR1 SNHLY, CDR2 FYNNEI. The CDR3 totals 13 residues. CDR3 nucleotide sequence: TGTGCCAGCACCTTCGGACAGGGTGGCGAGCAGTACTTC. This encodes CASTFGQGGEQYF.

The CDR3 loop reads CACRIRNTEAFF. Written as DNA, the CDR3 is TGTGCCTGCCGTATCAGGAACACTGAAGCTTTCTTT. V usage is TRBV28 and J usage is TRBJ1-1; D remains unclear. V gave up 11 bases and J gave up 1 base, with 11 bases separating them. CDR3 size: 12 residues. The germline V gene encodes CDR1 MDHEN and CDR2 SYDVKM.

The CDR3 protein is CASSGQLKLFF. CDR3 DNA sequence: TGTGCCAGTAGTGGACAGCTAAAACTGTTTTTT. This chain links TRBV12-3 or TRBV12-4 with TRBJ1-4; a weak D match, TRBD1 (6 bases). The CDR3 has 11 residues. V was pared by 9 bases and J by 10 bases, with 12 bases between.

Remarks on this clonotype: Just one base apart from a much larger clone, this may be a read error. Since no conserved phenylalanine or tryptophan closes the CDR3, a read error is the likely cause. The chain combines TRBV20-1 with TRBJ1-2; D not resolved. V was pared by 7 bases and J by 6 bases, with 9 bases between. The CDR3 extends over 10 amino acids. Per the germline V gene, CDR1 is DFQATT and CDR2 is SNEGSKA (reference sequence). CDR3 sequence reads: CSVEGDGYTV. The CDR3 DNA reads as TGCAGTGTAGAGGGAGATGGCTACACCGTC.

The CDR3 region is CATSGSGGAHNEQFF. The CDR3 DNA reads TGTGCCACCAGTGGAAGCGGGGGGGCCCACAATGAGCAGTTCTTC. The chain joins TRBV24-1 to TRBJ2-1; 10 bases align to TRBD2. The CDR3 loop spans 15 amino acids. Trimming cost V 5 bases and J 5 bases; bases outside gene matches: 5. Germline V gene sequence: CDR1 KGHDR, CDR2 SFDVKD.

As concerns this clonotype: A much bigger clone sits one base away, suggesting this may be a read error. The rearrangement links TRBV7-8 to TRBJ2-7; D unresolved. Germline CDR1 SGHVS, CDR2 FQNEAQ. The CDR3 sequence is 14 residues long. In DNA, the CDR3 is TGTGCCGGCAGCTTGGGCAGAACCTCCTACGAGCAGTACTTC. The encoded protein is CAGSLGRTSYEQYF.

This clonotype was recorded at least ten times. V and J are TRBV7-3 and TRBJ2-6; 8 bases agree with TRBD1. The J segment lost 16 bases and the V segment lost 3 bases, leaving 8 bases of the junction unmatched. This CDR3 region has 13 residues. The germline V gene encodes CDR1 SGHTA and CDR2 FQGTGA. CDR3 region: CASSLTGTGSLTF. Here the CDR3 DNA reads TGTGCCAGCAGCTTGACTGGGACAGGTAGTCTGACTTTC.

The sample holds a few counts of this clonotype. V gene TRBV12-3 or TRBV12-4 combines with J gene TRBJ2-7; 7 bases align to TRBD2. There are 15 residues in the CDR3. Germline trimming cut 6 bases from V and 7 bases from J; bases unmatched to any gene: 15. The chain's CDR3 is CASRWSGVSYNEQYF. The DNA for the CDR3 is TGTGCCAGCAGATGGAGCGGGGTTTCCTACAATGAGCAGTACTTC.